This T cell receptor beta chain came from a study of shared clonotypes between healthy human individuals. Study observations and caveats: Limited genetic and exposure-history diversity came from having few donors.

Worth noting for this clone: Its target is not known.

The input for sorted-subset replicate PCRs was around 0.2 ug DNA, 30,000 or so T cell genomes. Using immunoSEQ multiplex PCR, the repertoire was profiled, and TCRdb retains in-frame clones only, with some absent. The data contain 600,000 to 750,000 clones, 72% of them seen just once; the ten biggest clones take up under 2%. This CDR3 has 14 amino acids. The germline V gene encodes CDR1 SGHRS and CDR2 YFSETQ. The V end was cut by 4 bases, the J end by 6 bases, with 14 bases between. The chain carries TRBV5-1 and TRBJ2-1; a possible D gene is TRBD2 (5 bases). This TCR came from a woman younger than 45 in good health. Sequences were obtained from memory CD4+ T cells sorted from blood. Sample subset: CD45RA-negative fraction. In nucleotides, the CDR3 is TGCGCCAGCAGCCCGAGGACTGGGAGCAATGAGCAGTTCTTC. It translates to CASSPRTGSNEQFF.